The 8 T cell receptor beta chains listed next were all sequenced from one sample in a study of cytomegalovirus exposure and HLA in healthy donors. It was with 60 Vbeta and 13 Jbeta primers that the PCR ran. The table came from immunoSEQ multiplex PCR; TCRdb's copy has only in-frame clones and leaves some out. The data contain some 180,000 clones, approximately 77% of them singletons. The sequenced sample consisted of PBMCs. Source of these receptors: a man aged 35-49 years in good health and CMV-seropositive.

The chain couples TRBV5-1 to TRBJ2-7; 8 bases fit TRBD2. The V gene end was trimmed by 4 bases and the J gene end by 7 bases; junction bases not matched to a gene: 10. Germline CDR1 reads SGHRS; CDR2 reads YFSETQ. The CDR3 spans 14 residues. In nucleotides, the CDR3 is TGCGCCAGCAGCACCGCAGGGGTAGCGGGGGAGCAGTACTTC. This translates into CASSTAGVAGEQYF.

About this clone: A read error may produce the germline difference seen at one junction end. The V gene is TRBV29-1, the J gene TRBJ2-5; 7 nucleotides agree with TRBD2. Germline CDR1 is SQVTM and CDR2 is ANQGSEA. This CDR3 is 15 amino acids long. CDR3 sequence reads: CSVALGGHYQETHYF. The CDR3 DNA is TGCAGCGTTGCTTTGGGAGGGCACTACCAAGAGACCCACTACTTC.

V and J are TRBV11-3 and TRBJ1-2, with D unresolved. Germline lookup yields CDR1 SGHNT and CDR2 YENEEA. V was clipped by 7 bases and J by 9 bases, with 18 bases between them. CDR3 length: 13 amino acids. The CDR3 is CASIDAARGCYTF. The CDR3 coding sequence is TGTGCCAGCATTGATGCAGCCCGAGGGTGCTACACCTTC.

The chain joins TRBV7-6 to TRBJ2-2; maybe TRBD1 (5 bases). The CDR3 totals 13 residues. Germline V gene sequence: CDR1 SGHVS, CDR2 FNYEAQ. V was cut by 4 bases and J by 6 bases, with 9 bases left in between. The CDR3 nucleotides are TGTGCCAGCAGCTCTAGGGGTCCCGGGGAGCTGTTTTTT. This sequence encodes CASSSRGPGELFF.

This clone was counted once. The CDR3 coding sequence is TGTGCCAGCAGCTTAGCCGCAGGGTCGGGTGGCTACACCTTC. This translates into CASSLAAGSGGYTF. The rearrangement links TRBV7-9 to TRBJ1-2; D perhaps matches TRBD1 (5 bases). This CDR3 contains 14 residues. Trimming left V 0 bases short and J 7 bases short, with 12 bases between. Germline values: CDR1 SEHNR, CDR2 FQNEAQ (reference sequence). The whole variable domain, filled in from reference TRBV7-9 and TRBJ1-2, reads DTGVSQNPRHKITKRGQNVTFRCDPISEHNRLYWYRQTLGQGPEFLTYFQNEAQLEKSRLLSDRFSAERPKGSFSTLEIQRTEQGDSAMYLCASSLAAGSGGYTFGSGTRLTVV.

This chain connects TRBV5-4 to TRBJ1-2; possible D gene TRBD1, 6 bases. This CDR3 has 14 amino acids. The germline gives CDR1 SGHNT, CDR2 YYREEE (reference sequence). The V end lost 4 bases, the J end lost 2 bases, and 12 bases lay between the germline ends. The CDR3 protein is CASSLDRKNYGYTF. Written as DNA, the CDR3 is TGTGCCAGCAGCCTCGACAGGAAGAACTATGGCTACACCTTC.

This clone has only one observation. The CDR3 spells CASSQSLYTEAFF. CDR3 nucleotide sequence: TGCGCCAGCAGCCAATCACTGTACACTGAAGCTTTCTTT. This rearrangement joins TRBV4-3 to TRBJ1-1; no reliable D call. This CDR3 contains 13 residues. Trimming pared 2 bases from V and 3 bases from J, leaving 7 bases between. Germline CDR1 is LGHNA and CDR2 is YSLEER.

The chain links TRBV6-5 to TRBJ2-5; 7 bases fit TRBD1. The J call may not be correct, given that the DNA end is closer to TRBJ2-7. From germline, CDR1 is MNHEY and CDR2 SVGAGI. The CDR3 extends over 15 amino acids. The chain's CDR3 is CASSYSRDSSYEQYF. The CDR3 DNA follows: TGTGCCAGCAGTTACTCGAGGGACAGCTCCTACGAGCAGTACTTC.